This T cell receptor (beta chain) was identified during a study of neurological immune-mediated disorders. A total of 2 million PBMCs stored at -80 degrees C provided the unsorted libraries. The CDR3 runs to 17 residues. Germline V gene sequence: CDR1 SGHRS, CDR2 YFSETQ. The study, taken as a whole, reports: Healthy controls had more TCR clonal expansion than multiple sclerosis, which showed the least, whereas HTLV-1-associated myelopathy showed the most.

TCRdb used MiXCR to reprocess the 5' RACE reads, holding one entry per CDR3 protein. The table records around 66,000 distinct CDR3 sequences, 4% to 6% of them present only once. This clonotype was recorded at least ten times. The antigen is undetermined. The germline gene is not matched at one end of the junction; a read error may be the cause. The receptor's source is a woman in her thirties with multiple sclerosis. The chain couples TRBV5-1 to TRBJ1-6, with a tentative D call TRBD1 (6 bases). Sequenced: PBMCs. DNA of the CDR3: TGCGCCAGCAGCCCTACCAGAGCGGGGGCTACGAATTCACCCCTCAACTTT. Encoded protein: CASSPTRAGATNSPLNF.